These T cell receptor beta chains were read from a single sample in a study of OX40 agonist ivuxolimab in advanced cancers. The method was immunoSEQ multiplex PCR; TCRdb's version includes in-frame clones alone and lacks a portion of them. This sample carries about 79,000 clones, 70% to 90% of them seen once, and the ten largest clones take about 4%. The starting material was CD4+ or CD8+ T cells sorted from blood, obtained in a trial of the OX40 agonist ivuxolimab. The receptors come from an adult with an advanced solid tumor such as melanoma, head and neck, liver or kidney cancer. Both conserved end residues are part of each CDR3. The D gene is left open where the match is weak. Rows give clone size only sometimes, using once, few, many, or a class for an expanded clone.

d_call	j_call	clone_size	v_call	cdr3_nt	cdr3_aa
.	TRBJ2-3	.	TRBV23-1	TGCGCCAGCAGTCAATCTCAATTTCGTGCAGATACGCAGTATTTT	CASSQSQFRADTQYF
.	TRBJ2-6	.	TRBV27	TGTGCCAGCAGTTTATCAGCCTCTGGGGCCAACGTCCTGACTTTC	CASSLSASGANVLTF
TRBD1	TRBJ2-1	.	TRBV19	TGTGCCAGTAGTATATCACAGGGGGCTGCATACAATGAGCAGTTCTTC	CASSISQGAAYNEQFF
TRBD1	TRBJ2-5	.	TRBV7-9	TGTGCCAGCAACTTAGACCCCGGGACAGGGCGCTACGGGGAGACCCAGTACTTC	CASNLDPGTGRYGETQYF
.	TRBJ1-2	.	TRBV11-3	TGTGCCAGCAGCTTAGGCATGGATGGCTACACCTTC	CASSLGMDGYTF
.	TRBJ2-7	.	TRBV5-1	TGCGCCAGCAGCCACTTAACGAACGAGCAGTACTTC	CASSHLTNEQYF
TRBD2	TRBJ2-2	once	TRBV4-2	TGTGCCAGCAGACGGAGCCTGATTAGCGGGAACTTCGGGGAGCTGTTTTTT	CASRRSLISGNFGELFF
.	TRBJ2-3	.	TRBV5-6	TGTGCCAGCAGCGAGGACCCGGGACAAAGGGGAGAGCAGTATTTT	CASSEDPGQRGEQYF
.	TRBJ2-1	.	TRBV30	TGTGCCTGGAGTTCCTTCGCTGAGCAGTTCTTC	CAWSSFAEQFF
.	TRBJ2-7	.	TRBV7-3	TGTGCCAGCAGCGCCCTCCGGGACAACGAGCAGTACTTC	CASSALRDNEQYF
.	TRBJ2-1	.	TRBV9	TGTGCCAGCAGCGAGGAGGGGGCCGGGCAAGGGACCTACAATGAGCAGTTCTTC	CASSEEGAGQGTYNEQFF
.	TRBJ2-5	.	TRBV12-5	TGTGCGAACCTAACTTTCAAGGGACCCCAAGAGACCCAGTACTTC	CANLTFKGPQETQYF
TRBD2	TRBJ2-5	.	TRBV6-6	TGTGCCAGCACCTTGGGGGGGGGTGCCAGGGAGCAGTACTTC	CASTLGGGAREQYF
TRBD2	TRBJ2-1	.	TRBV18	TGTGCCAGCTCACCACCGACTAGCGGGACGAATGAGCAGTTCTTC	CASSPPTSGTNEQFF
.	TRBJ2-5	.	TRBV5-1	TGCGCCAGCAGCTTGGTCCCAGGGCTGGACACGGGGACCCAGTACTTC	CASSLVPGLDTGTQYF
TRBD2	TRBJ2-3	.	TRBV19	TGTGCCAGTAGTATCGGACTAGACGATACGCAGTATTTT	CASSIGLDDTQYF
TRBD2	TRBJ2-7	.	TRBV27	TGTGCCAGCAGTTCGGGACTAGCATTGGACGAGCAGTACTTC	CASSSGLALDEQYF
TRBD2	TRBJ2-3	.	TRBV9	TGTGCCAGCAGCGTAGGGGCGGGAGAGCGCCCAGATACGCAGTATTTT	CASSVGAGERPDTQYF
.	TRBJ1-1	.	TRBV10-1	TGCGCCAGCAGTGACCGGTGGGAGCCTGAAGCTTTCTTT	CASSDRWEPEAFF
TRBD2	TRBJ2-5	.	TRBV5-4	TGTGCCAGCAGCTTGTGGACCGGGACTACCAACCAAGAGACCCAGTACTTC	CASSLWTGTTNQETQYF
.	TRBJ2-7	.	TRBV5-1	TGCGCCAGCAGCCTGAGCAACAGGGTTCACGAGCAGTACTTC	CASSLSNRVHEQYF
.	TRBJ2-5	.	TRBV6-5	TGTGCCAGCAGTCGAAGCGGAGCCAGGGGAGAGACCCAGTACTTC	CASSRSGARGETQYF
TRBD1	TRBJ2-7	.	TRBV27	TGTGCCAGCAGACCGACAGGGGGCTTGGACGAGCAGTACTTC	CASRPTGGLDEQYF
.	TRBJ2-3	.	TRBV7-9	TGTGCCAGCAGCCGAACACTGACAACTAGCACAGATACGCAGTATTTT	CASSRTLTTSTDTQYF
.	TRBJ2-2	.	TRBV28	TGTGCCAGCCGAACGTACAGTAACACCGGGGAGCTGTTTTTT	CASRTYSNTGELFF
TRBD1	TRBJ1-5	.	TRBV2	TGTGCCAGCAGTTACAGGGGCTATAGCAATCAGCCCCAGCATTTT	CASSYRGYSNQPQHF
.	TRBJ2-7	.	TRBV30	TGTGCCTGGAGCGCGGGGGGACAGTACGAGCAGTACTTC	CAWSAGGQYEQYF
.	TRBJ2-7	.	TRBV7-9	TGTGCCAGCAGCCGGGGGTCGGGACAGCTTTACGAGCAGTACTTC	CASSRGSGQLYEQYF
.	TRBJ2-7	.	TRBV6-4	TGTGCCAGCAGTGACTCAACGGGCAGGGAATACGAGCAGTACTTC	CASSDSTGREYEQYF
TRBD2	TRBJ2-3	.	TRBV27	TGTGCCAGCAGTCCCTCGGGTAGCGGGAGGCATACGCAGTATTTT	CASSPSGSGRHTQYF